Listed below are T cell receptor beta chains from one sample, sequenced in a study of siplizumab effects on memory and regulatory T cells. TCRdb's copy holds only in-frame clones and misses some; the assay was immunoSEQ multiplex PCR. The sample contains 90,000 to 120,000 clones, about 91% of which appear only once. Sequencing input: CD4+ T cells sorted from blood. All receptors derive from a human donor in good health. Some clones in this sample may be carry-over from other donors' samples. Each CDR3 is given with its conserved first and last residue. Each record gives: V gene, J gene, clone size, D gene, CDR3 protein, CDR3 DNA. D genes are given only for firm matches. Some rows mark clone size as missing; the rest say once, few, many or name a class of expanded clone.

v_call: TRBV7-8
j_call: TRBJ2-7
clone_size: -
d_call: TRBD2
cdr3_aa: CASSLGLAGGAREQYF
cdr3_nt: TGTGCCAGCAGCTTGGGACTAGCGGGGGGGGCTCGCGAGCAGTACTTC

v_call: TRBV19
j_call: TRBJ2-1
clone_size: -
d_call: TRBD1
cdr3_aa: CASSIVGTGGNEQFF
cdr3_nt: TGTGCCAGTAGTATAGTTGGGACAGGGGGCAATGAGCAGTTCTTC

v_call: TRBV6-6
j_call: TRBJ1-1
clone_size: once
d_call: -
cdr3_aa: CASSRDRTANTEAFF
cdr3_nt: TGTGCCAGCAGCCGAGATCGGACAGCGAACACTGAAGCTTTCTTT

v_call: TRBV10-1
j_call: TRBJ2-1
clone_size: -
d_call: -
cdr3_aa: CASSESGKYNEQFF
cdr3_nt: TGCGCCAGCAGTGAGTCGGGAAAGTACAATGAGCAGTTCTTC

v_call: TRBV19
j_call: TRBJ2-7
clone_size: -
d_call: -
cdr3_aa: CASKSGGGSYEQYF
cdr3_nt: TGTGCCAGTAAGTCCGGCGGCGGCTCCTACGAGCAGTACTTC

v_call: TRBV18
j_call: TRBJ1-4
clone_size: -
d_call: -
cdr3_aa: CASSTKNPTGEKLFF
cdr3_nt: TGTGCCAGCTCGACGAAGAATCCAACTGGTGAAAAACTGTTTTTT

v_call: TRBV11-1
j_call: TRBJ2-6
clone_size: -
d_call: -
cdr3_aa: CASSSYGWTARSGANVLTF
cdr3_nt: TGTGCCAGCAGCTCCTACGGCTGGACGGCCCGCTCTGGGGCCAACGTCCTGACTTTC

v_call: TRBV27
j_call: TRBJ2-2
clone_size: -
d_call: -
cdr3_aa: CASSSLSMNTGELFF
cdr3_nt: TGTGCCAGCAGTTCGCTCTCGATGAACACCGGGGAGCTGTTTTTT

v_call: TRBV9
j_call: TRBJ2-3
clone_size: -
d_call: TRBD2
cdr3_aa: CASSVGGLAGRDTQYF
cdr3_nt: TGTGCCAGCAGCGTTGGGGGACTAGCGGGCCGAGATACGCAGTATTTT

v_call: TRBV5-1
j_call: TRBJ1-3
clone_size: once
d_call: -
cdr3_aa: CASSLRGLEGRQGNTIYF
cdr3_nt: TGCGCCAGCAGCTTGAGAGGTCTTGAAGGGAGACAAGGAAACACCATATATTTT

v_call: TRBV15
j_call: TRBJ1-5
clone_size: -
d_call: -
cdr3_aa: CATSRDLGFSNQPQHF
cdr3_nt: TGTGCCACCAGCAGAGATTTGGGGTTTAGCAATCAGCCCCAGCATTTT

v_call: TRBV5-1
j_call: TRBJ1-5
clone_size: -
d_call: -
cdr3_aa: CASSLGGSNQPQHF
cdr3_nt: TGCGCCAGCAGCTTGGGGGGGAGCAATCAGCCCCAGCATTTT

v_call: TRBV28
j_call: TRBJ1-4
clone_size: few
d_call: -
cdr3_aa: CAVMRRDNEKLFF
cdr3_nt: TGTGCCGTTATGCGAAGGGATAATGAAAAACTGTTTTTT

v_call: TRBV2
j_call: TRBJ2-2
clone_size: -
d_call: -
cdr3_aa: CASSTGPNTGELFF
cdr3_nt: TGTGCCAGCAGTACAGGGCCGAACACCGGGGAGCTGTTTTTT

v_call: TRBV9
j_call: TRBJ2-1
clone_size: few
d_call: -
cdr3_aa: CASSVGTVSEQFF
cdr3_nt: TGTGCCAGCAGCGTAGGGACAGTGTCTGAGCAGTTCTTC

v_call: TRBV19
j_call: TRBJ2-2
clone_size: once
d_call: TRBD2
cdr3_aa: CASSTPGLVTGELFF
cdr3_nt: TGTGCCAGTAGTACGCCGGGACTAGTGACCGGGGAGCTGTTTTTT

v_call: TRBV7-9
j_call: TRBJ2-1
clone_size: -
d_call: TRBD1
cdr3_aa: CASSLALSGGPRGNEQFF
cdr3_nt: TGTGCCAGCAGCTTAGCATTATCAGGGGGCCCCCGTGGGAATGAGCAGTTCTTC

v_call: TRBV2
j_call: TRBJ2-7
clone_size: -
d_call: TRBD2
cdr3_aa: CASTPGGSRSYEQYF
cdr3_nt: TGTGCCAGCACCCCTGGCGGGAGTCGTTCCTACGAGCAGTACTTC

v_call: TRBV14
j_call: TRBJ1-3
clone_size: -
d_call: -
cdr3_aa: CASSQFPGDSSGNTIYF
cdr3_nt: TGTGCCAGCAGCCAATTTCCAGGGGATAGCTCTGGAAACACCATATATTTT

v_call: TRBV19
j_call: TRBJ2-1
clone_size: -
d_call: -
cdr3_aa: CASSIETSSYNEQFF
cdr3_nt: TGTGCCAGTAGTATTGAGACTAGCTCCTACAATGAGCAGTTCTTC

v_call: TRBV5-4
j_call: TRBJ2-3
clone_size: -
d_call: TRBD1
cdr3_aa: CASSSKGAPDTQYF
cdr3_nt: TGTGCCAGCAGTTCAAAGGGGGCTCCCGATACGCAGTATTTT

v_call: TRBV5-1
j_call: TRBJ2-5
clone_size: -
d_call: -
cdr3_aa: CASSGQGWVAGETQYF
cdr3_nt: TGCGCCAGCAGCGGCCAGGGGTGGGTGGCGGGAGAGACCCAGTACTTC

v_call: TRBV30
j_call: TRBJ2-2
clone_size: once
d_call: -
cdr3_aa: CAWSVGGATGELFF
cdr3_nt: TGTGCCTGGAGTGTAGGCGGGGCCACCGGGGAGCTGTTTTTT

v_call: TRBV27
j_call: TRBJ1-3
clone_size: -
d_call: -
cdr3_aa: CASSSNRGNTIYF
cdr3_nt: TGTGCCAGCAGTTCCAACAGAGGAAACACCATATATTTT

v_call: TRBV7-6
j_call: TRBJ2-1
clone_size: -
d_call: -
cdr3_aa: CASSLALAVLSYEQFF
cdr3_nt: TGTGCCAGCAGCTTAGCATTAGCGGTTTTGAGTTATGAGCAGTTCTTC

v_call: TRBV27
j_call: TRBJ2-3
clone_size: -
d_call: -
cdr3_aa: CASRSSGGGTDTQYF
cdr3_nt: TGTGCCAGCCGTAGCTCCGGAGGTGGCACAGATACGCAGTATTTT

v_call: TRBV6-6
j_call: TRBJ1-2
clone_size: -
d_call: -
cdr3_aa: CASSYSARVEDYGYTF
cdr3_nt: TGTGCCAGCAGTTACTCGGCGCGGGTGGAGGACTATGGCTACACCTTC

v_call: TRBV7-8
j_call: TRBJ2-3
clone_size: -
d_call: -
cdr3_aa: CASSFGQRTDTQYF
cdr3_nt: TGTGCCAGCAGCTTCGGTCAGCGCACAGATACGCAGTATTTT

v_call: TRBV28
j_call: TRBJ2-1
clone_size: few
d_call: -
cdr3_aa: CASSSPVRNNEQFF
cdr3_nt: TGTGCCAGCAGCTCCCCCGTCCGGAACAATGAGCAGTTCTTC

v_call: TRBV5-1
j_call: TRBJ1-4
clone_size: -
d_call: -
cdr3_aa: CASSLAGGATNEKLFF
cdr3_nt: TGCGCCAGCAGCTTGGCCGGGGGTGCTACTAATGAAAAACTGTTTTTT

v_call: TRBV4-2
j_call: TRBJ2-3
clone_size: -
d_call: -
cdr3_aa: CASRQGTSTDTQYF
cdr3_nt: TGTGCCAGCAGACAGGGGACTAGCACAGATACGCAGTATTTT

v_call: TRBV10-3
j_call: TRBJ2-7
clone_size: -
d_call: TRBD2
cdr3_aa: CAISESIAGGLSYEQYF
cdr3_nt: TGTGCCATCAGTGAGTCGATTGCGGGAGGGCTGTCCTACGAGCAGTACTTC

v_call: TRBV5-6
j_call: TRBJ2-3
clone_size: -
d_call: -
cdr3_aa: CASSSKMTSTDTQYF
cdr3_nt: TGTGCCAGCAGTTCTAAGATGACTAGCACAGATACGCAGTATTTT

v_call: TRBV10-3
j_call: TRBJ2-5
clone_size: -
d_call: -
cdr3_aa: CAIGVEGGGETQYF
cdr3_nt: TGTGCCATTGGCGTTGAGGGAGGGGGGGAGACCCAGTACTTC

v_call: TRBV11-2
j_call: TRBJ2-5
clone_size: -
d_call: -
cdr3_aa: CASSLDLLRSTRETQYF
cdr3_nt: TGTGCCAGCAGCTTAGATCTCCTTAGGAGCACGCGGGAGACCCAGTACTTC

v_call: TRBV5-1
j_call: TRBJ2-2
clone_size: -
d_call: TRBD1
cdr3_aa: CASSTGQGYTGELFF
cdr3_nt: TGCGCCAGCAGTACGGGACAGGGCTACACCGGGGAGCTGTTTTTT

v_call: TRBV7-3
j_call: TRBJ2-1
clone_size: -
d_call: TRBD2
cdr3_aa: CASSLSDSGRARYSEQFF
cdr3_nt: TGTGCCAGCAGCTTAAGTGATAGCGGGAGGGCCAGGTATAGTGAGCAGTTCTTC

v_call: TRBV5-8
j_call: TRBJ1-1
clone_size: -
d_call: -
cdr3_aa: CASTLGLGNTEAFF
cdr3_nt: TGTGCCAGCACCCTGGGATTGGGGAACACTGAAGCTTTCTTT

v_call: TRBV7-9
j_call: TRBJ2-3
clone_size: few
d_call: TRBD1
cdr3_aa: CATSSGTGTFADTQYF
cdr3_nt: TGTGCCACCTCATCCGGGACAGGGACCTTTGCAGATACGCAGTATTTT

v_call: TRBV10-1
j_call: TRBJ1-2
clone_size: -
d_call: -
cdr3_aa: CASSENRDSSYTF
cdr3_nt: TGCGCCAGCAGTGAGAACAGGGATTCTAGCTACACCTTC